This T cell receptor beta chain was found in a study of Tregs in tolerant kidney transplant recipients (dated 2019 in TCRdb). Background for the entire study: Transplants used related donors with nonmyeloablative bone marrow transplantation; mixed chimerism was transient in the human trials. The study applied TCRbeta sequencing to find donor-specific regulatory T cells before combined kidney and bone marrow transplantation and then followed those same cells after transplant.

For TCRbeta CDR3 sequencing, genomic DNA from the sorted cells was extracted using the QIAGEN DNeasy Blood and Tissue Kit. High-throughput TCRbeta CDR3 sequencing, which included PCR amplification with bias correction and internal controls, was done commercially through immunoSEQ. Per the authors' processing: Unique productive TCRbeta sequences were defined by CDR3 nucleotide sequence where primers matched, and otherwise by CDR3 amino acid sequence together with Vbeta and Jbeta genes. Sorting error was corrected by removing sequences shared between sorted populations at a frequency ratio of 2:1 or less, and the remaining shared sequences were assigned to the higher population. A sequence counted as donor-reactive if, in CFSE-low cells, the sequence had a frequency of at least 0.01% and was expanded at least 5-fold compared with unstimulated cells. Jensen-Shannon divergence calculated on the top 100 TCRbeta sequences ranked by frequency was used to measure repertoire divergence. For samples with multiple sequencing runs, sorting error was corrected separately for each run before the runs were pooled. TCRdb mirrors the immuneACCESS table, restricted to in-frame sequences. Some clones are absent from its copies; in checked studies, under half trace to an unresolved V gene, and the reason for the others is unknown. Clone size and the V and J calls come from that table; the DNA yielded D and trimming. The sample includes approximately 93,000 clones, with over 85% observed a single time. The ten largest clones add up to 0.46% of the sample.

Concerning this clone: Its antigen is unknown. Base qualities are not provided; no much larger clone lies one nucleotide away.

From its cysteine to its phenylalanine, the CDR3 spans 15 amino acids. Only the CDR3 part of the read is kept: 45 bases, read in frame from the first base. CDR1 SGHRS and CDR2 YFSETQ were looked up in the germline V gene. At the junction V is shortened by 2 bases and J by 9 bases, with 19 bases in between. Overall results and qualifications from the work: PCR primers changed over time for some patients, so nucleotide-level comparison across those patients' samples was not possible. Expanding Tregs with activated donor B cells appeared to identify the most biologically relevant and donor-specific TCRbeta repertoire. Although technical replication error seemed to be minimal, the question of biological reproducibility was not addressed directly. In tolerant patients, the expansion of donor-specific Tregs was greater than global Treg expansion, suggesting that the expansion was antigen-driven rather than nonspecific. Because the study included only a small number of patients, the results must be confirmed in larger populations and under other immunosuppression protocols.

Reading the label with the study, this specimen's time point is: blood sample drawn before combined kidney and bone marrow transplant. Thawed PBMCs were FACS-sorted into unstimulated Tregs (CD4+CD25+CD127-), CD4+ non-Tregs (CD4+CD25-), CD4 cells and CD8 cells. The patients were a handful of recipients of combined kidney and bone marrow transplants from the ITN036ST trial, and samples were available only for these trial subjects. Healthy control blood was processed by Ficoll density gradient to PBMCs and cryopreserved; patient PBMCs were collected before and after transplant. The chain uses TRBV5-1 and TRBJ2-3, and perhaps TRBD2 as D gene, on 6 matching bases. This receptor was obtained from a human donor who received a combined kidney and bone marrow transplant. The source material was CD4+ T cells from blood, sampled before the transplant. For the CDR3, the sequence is CASSLPGLLNFTQYF. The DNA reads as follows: TGCGCCAGCAGCTTACCGGGACTCCTCAACTTCACGCAGTATTTT.